A selection of T cell receptor beta chains follows, all from one sample in a study of OX40 agonist ivuxolimab in advanced cancers. Data came from immunoSEQ multiplex PCR; TCRdb stores just in-frame clones and leaves some out. The table includes about 22,000 clones, about 89% detected once. This specimen was CD4+ or CD8+ T cells sorted from blood, taken in a trial of the OX40 agonist ivuxolimab. All receptors derive from an adult with an advanced solid tumor such as melanoma, head and neck, liver or kidney cancer. CDR3s leave out the opening cysteine and the closing phenylalanine or tryptophan.

v_call: TRBV7-6
cdr3_aa: ASSLALNTEAF

v_call: TRBV7-8
cdr3_aa: ASSLESSYEQY

v_call: TRBV4-1
cdr3_aa: ASSQENGRIDYGYT

v_call: TRBV7-9
cdr3_aa: ASSLDYQPQH

v_call: TRBV9
cdr3_aa: ASNYRGRSTDTQY

v_call: TRBV27
cdr3_aa: ASSLTRDSGNTIY

v_call: TRBV27
cdr3_aa: ASSSQGPPGHEQF

v_call: TRBV6-5
cdr3_aa: ASSFTLAAYNEQF

v_call: TRBV29-1
cdr3_aa: SVPGLDPEAF

v_call: TRBV7-2
cdr3_aa: ASSWGLAGTGELF

v_call: TRBV29-1
cdr3_aa: SVCPNVIAHEQY

v_call: TRBV6-5
cdr3_aa: ASSLDLNTEAF

v_call: TRBV5-4
cdr3_aa: ASSLRGRGDFNTEAF

v_call: TRBV7-9
cdr3_aa: ASSPIDLTEAF

v_call: TRBV5-1
cdr3_aa: ASSPQGYEQY

v_call: TRBV19
cdr3_aa: ASSRTGGLPTLH

v_call: TRBV7-2
cdr3_aa: ASSTMGTWGQF

v_call: TRBV9
cdr3_aa: ASSVQRGASTDTQY

v_call: TRBV2
cdr3_aa: ASSPGVMNTEAF

v_call: TRBV7-6
cdr3_aa: ASSLALGANTQY

v_call: TRBV5-1
cdr3_aa: ASSPGRDRLNTEAF

v_call: TRBV5-4
cdr3_aa: ASSLNPYNEQF

v_call: TRBV27
cdr3_aa: ASTLQPNYSPLH

v_call: TRBV5-5
cdr3_aa: ASSLASSGDETQY

v_call: TRBV7-2
cdr3_aa: ASSSMLYEEQY

v_call: TRBV7-9
cdr3_aa: ASSLQQGNTGELF

v_call: TRBV12-5
cdr3_aa: ASGPRDRGGTDTQY

v_call: TRBV13
cdr3_aa: ASSSGTRDYEQY

v_call: TRBV9
cdr3_aa: ASSSRSYEQY

v_call: TRBV5-4
cdr3_aa: ASSFGAGDNTGELF

v_call: TRBV6-1
cdr3_aa: ASSEGTAVAVDGYT

v_call: TRBV30
cdr3_aa: AWSVVRTSGNTIY

v_call: TRBV6-5
cdr3_aa: ASSSGTGLNEQF

v_call: TRBV7-8
cdr3_aa: ASSLDPASYEQY

v_call: TRBV2
cdr3_aa: ATTLGDQPQH

v_call: TRBV2
cdr3_aa: ASSGTGEGEKLF

v_call: TRBV6-5
cdr3_aa: ASSYGDEGLNTEAF